This passage covers 5 T cell receptor beta chains from one sample sequenced in a study of blood T cell repertoires in COVID-19. Sequencing used immunoSEQ multiplex PCR; TCRdb keeps in-frame clones, though not all of them. Of nearly 85,000 clones in the sample, approximately 82% were seen once. Sequences were obtained from peripheral blood. Every receptor here comes from a woman in her fifties or sixties with acute or convalescent COVID-19.

The chain couples TRBV5-1 to TRBJ2-1, with 7 bases aligning to TRBD2. The junction had 4 bases not matched to a gene; V was cut back by 0 bases and J by 4 bases. CDR1 is SGHRS, CDR2 YFSETQ, per germline. This CDR3 is built from 15 residues. CDR3 bases: TGCGCCAGCAGCTTGGGAGGCGGGAGTTACAATGAGCAGTTCTTC. Translation: CASSLGGGSYNEQFF.

The V and J genes are TRBV29-1 and TRBJ1-1; maybe TRBD1 (5 bases). Trimming stripped 7 bases from V and 1 base from J, with 10 bases between. The CDR3 has 12 amino acids. Per the germline V gene, CDR1 is SQVTM and CDR2 is ANQGSEA. For the CDR3, the DNA is TGCAGCGCTAATACAGGGAACACTGAAGCTTTCTTT. Translation: CSANTGNTEAFF.

The chain has TRBV19 and TRBJ1-1; D is unresolved. The V end lost 4 bases, the J end lost 4 bases, and 7 bases lay between the germline ends. The CDR3 runs to 12 residues. Germline CDR1 and CDR2: LNHDA and SQIVND (reference sequence). The CDR3 DNA follows: TGTGCCAGTAGTAAGCCCTTCACTGAAGCTTTCTTT. As protein: CASSKPFTEAFF.

This chain uses TRBV6-6 with TRBJ1-1, with D uncertain. V lost 5 bases and J lost 1, with 14 bases in between. The V gene's germline CDR1 is MNHNY and CDR2 SVGAGI (reference sequence). This CDR3 is 15 amino acids long. CDR3 sequence (DNA): TGTGCCAGCAGTCCATACAGCCCAGGGAACACTGAAGCTTTCTTT. The encoded protein is CASSPYSPGNTEAFF.

This chain connects TRBV5-1 to TRBJ1-2, with 9 nucleotides matching TRBD1. This CDR3 comprises 14 residues. V lost 4 bases, J lost 7 bases, and 8 bases stayed unmatched. The germline CDR1 and CDR2 sequences are SGHRS and YFSETQ. The CDR3 sequence is CASSGGDRVGGYTF. The CDR3 nucleotides read TGCGCCAGCAGCGGTGGGGACAGGGTTGGTGGCTACACCTTC.